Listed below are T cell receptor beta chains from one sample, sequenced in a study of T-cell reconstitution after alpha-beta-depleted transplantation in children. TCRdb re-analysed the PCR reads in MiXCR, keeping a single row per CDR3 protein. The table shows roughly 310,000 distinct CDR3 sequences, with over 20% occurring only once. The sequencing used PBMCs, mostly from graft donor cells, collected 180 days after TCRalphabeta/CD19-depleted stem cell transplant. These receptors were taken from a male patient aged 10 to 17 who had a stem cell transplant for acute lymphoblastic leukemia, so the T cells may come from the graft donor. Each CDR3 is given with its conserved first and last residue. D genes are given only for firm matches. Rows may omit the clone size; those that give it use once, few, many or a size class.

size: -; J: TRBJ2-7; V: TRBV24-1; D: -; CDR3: CATSDLNEQYF; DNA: TGTGCCACCAGTGATTTAAACGAGCAGTACTTC
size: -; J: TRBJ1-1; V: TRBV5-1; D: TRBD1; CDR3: CASSRRDRFFRDTEAFF; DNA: TGCGCCAGCAGCCGCCGGGACAGGTTTTTTAGGGACACTGAAGCTTTCTTT
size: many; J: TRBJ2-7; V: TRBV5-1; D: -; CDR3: CASSLAHEQYF; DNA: TGCGCCAGCAGCTTGGCCCACGAGCAGTACTTC
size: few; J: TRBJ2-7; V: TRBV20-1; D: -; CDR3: CSAKGGFYYEQYF; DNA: TGCAGTGCTAAGGGCGGTTTCTACTACGAGCAGTACTTC
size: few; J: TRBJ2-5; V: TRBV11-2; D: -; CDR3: CASSHIARSQETQYF; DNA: TGTGCCAGCAGCCACATCGCCCGTTCCCAAGAGACCCAGTACTTC
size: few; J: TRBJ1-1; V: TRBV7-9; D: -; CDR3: CASSLTALVMNTEAFF; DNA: TGTGCCAGCAGCTTAACAGCACTAGTAATGAACACTGAAGCTTTCTTT
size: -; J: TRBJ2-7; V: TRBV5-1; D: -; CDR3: CASSLSFRDEQYF; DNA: TGCGCCAGCAGCTTGTCCTTCAGGGACGAGCAGTACTTC
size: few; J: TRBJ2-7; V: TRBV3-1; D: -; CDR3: CASSQDVRTYDEQYF; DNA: TGTGCCAGCAGCCAAGATGTCAGGACGTACGACGAGCAGTACTTC
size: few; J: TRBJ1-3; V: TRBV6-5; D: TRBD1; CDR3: CASSSLSGGSSGNTIYF; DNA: TGTGCCAGCAGTTCTCTCTCAGGGGGCAGCTCTGGAAACACCATATATTTT
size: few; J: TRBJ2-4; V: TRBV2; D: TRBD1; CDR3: CASSGDRRNIQYF; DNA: TGTGCCAGCAGCGGGGACAGGAGGAACATTCAGTACTTC
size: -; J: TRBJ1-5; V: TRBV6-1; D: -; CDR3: CASGGMEGSNQPQHF; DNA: TGTGCCAGCGGGGGGATGGAGGGTAGCAATCAGCCCCAGCATTTT
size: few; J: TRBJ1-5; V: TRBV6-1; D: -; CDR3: CASSPVPGSNRPQHF; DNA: TGTGCCAGCAGCCCCGTTCCGGGCTCGAATCGGCCCCAGCATTTT
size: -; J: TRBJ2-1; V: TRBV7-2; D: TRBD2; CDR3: CASSKTPLAGINEQFF; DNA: TGTGCCAGCAGCAAGACTCCCCTAGCGGGAATTAATGAGCAGTTCTTC
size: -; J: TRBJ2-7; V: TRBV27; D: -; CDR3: CASSPRDGTYEQYF; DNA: TGTGCCAGCAGTCCGAGGGACGGCACCTACGAGCAGTACTTC
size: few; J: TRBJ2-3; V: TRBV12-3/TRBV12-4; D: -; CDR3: CASSLELRINSQDTQYF; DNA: TGTGCCAGCAGTTTAGAACTAAGGATCAACTCACAAGATACGCAGTATTTT
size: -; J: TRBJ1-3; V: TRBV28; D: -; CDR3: CASSGGDRSSGNTIYF; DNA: TGTGCCAGCAGTGGCGGAGACAGGAGCTCTGGAAACACCATATATTTT
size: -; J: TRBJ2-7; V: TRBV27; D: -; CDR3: CASSLYEQDYEQYF; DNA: TGTGCCAGCAGTTTATACGAACAGGACTACGAGCAGTACTTC
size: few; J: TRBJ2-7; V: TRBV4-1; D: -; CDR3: CASSQGRLATYEQYF; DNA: TGCGCCAGCAGCCAAGGGCGGCTAGCAACCTACGAGCAGTACTTC
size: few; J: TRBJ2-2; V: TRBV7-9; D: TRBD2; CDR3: CASSNLAGANTGELFF; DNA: TGTGCCAGCAGCAACTTAGCGGGGGCGAACACCGGGGAGCTGTTTTTT
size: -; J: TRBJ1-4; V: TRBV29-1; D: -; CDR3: CSVESRSGSNEKLFF; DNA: TGCAGCGTTGAAAGTCGGAGCGGCTCTAATGAAAAACTGTTTTTT
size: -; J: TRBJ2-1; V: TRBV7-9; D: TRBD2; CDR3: CASSLVGPGLEGDEQFF; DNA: TGTGCCAGCAGCTTAGTAGGGCCGGGACTAGAGGGCGATGAGCAGTTCTTC
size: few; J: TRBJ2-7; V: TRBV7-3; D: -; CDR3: CASSLSDGRVYEQYF; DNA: TGTGCCAGCAGCTTAAGCGACGGGAGAGTCTACGAGCAGTACTTC
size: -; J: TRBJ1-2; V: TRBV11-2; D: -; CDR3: CASSSGRLYGYTF; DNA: TGTGCCAGCAGCTCGGGACGGCTCTATGGCTACACCTTC
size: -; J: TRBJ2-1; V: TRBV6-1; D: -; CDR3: CASSTRDWIIDEQFF; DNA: TGTGCCAGCAGTACCCGGGACTGGATTATAGATGAGCAGTTCTTC
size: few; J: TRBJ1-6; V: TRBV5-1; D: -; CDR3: CASSFFQDSPLHF; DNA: TGCGCCAGCAGCTTTTTCCAGGATTCACCCCTCCACTTT
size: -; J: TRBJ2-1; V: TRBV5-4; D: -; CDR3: CASSLDGGYRYNEQFF; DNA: TGTGCCAGCAGCTTGGACGGCGGCTACCGCTACAATGAGCAGTTCTTC
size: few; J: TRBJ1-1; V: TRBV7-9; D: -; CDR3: CASSLAGYLGNTEAFF; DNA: TGTGCCAGCAGCTTAGCTGGGTATTTGGGGAACACTGAAGCTTTCTTT
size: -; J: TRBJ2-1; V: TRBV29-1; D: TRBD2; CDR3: CSVRTSGRNEQFF; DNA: TGCAGCGTGAGGACTAGCGGGAGGAATGAGCAGTTCTTC
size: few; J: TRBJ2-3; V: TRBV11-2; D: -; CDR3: CASSPPTWALFQYF; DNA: TGTGCCAGCAGCCCGCCTACCTGGGCGCTCTTTCAGTATTTT
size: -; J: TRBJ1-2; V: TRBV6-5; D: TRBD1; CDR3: CASSYSRQGAGYGYTF; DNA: TGTGCCAGCAGTTACTCAAGACAGGGGGCAGGGTATGGCTACACCTTC
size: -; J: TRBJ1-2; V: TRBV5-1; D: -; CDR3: CASSTRDRLKYGYTF; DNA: TGCGCCAGCAGCACCCGGGACCGGTTAAAATATGGCTACACCTTC
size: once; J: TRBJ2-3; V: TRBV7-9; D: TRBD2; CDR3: CAVSPRRTSGSTQYF; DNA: TGTGCCGTCAGCCCCCGCCGGACTAGCGGTTCTACGCAGTATTTT
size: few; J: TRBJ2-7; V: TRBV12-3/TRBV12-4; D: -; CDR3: CASSLEVRAAQYF; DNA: TGTGCCAGCAGTTTAGAGGTACGGGCGGCGCAGTACTTC
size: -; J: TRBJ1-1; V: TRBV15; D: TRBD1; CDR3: CATSRDRTGGVTEAFF; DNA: TGTGCCACCAGCAGAGATCGGACAGGGGGAGTTACTGAAGCTTTCTTT
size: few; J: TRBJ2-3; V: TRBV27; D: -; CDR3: CASSLSDRRGADTQYF; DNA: TGTGCCAGCAGTTTATCGGATAGGCGAGGAGCAGATACGCAGTATTTT
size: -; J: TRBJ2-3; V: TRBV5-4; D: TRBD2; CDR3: CASGSGVVGADTQYF; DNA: TGTGCCAGCGGTAGCGGGGTTGTGGGGGCAGATACGCAGTATTTT
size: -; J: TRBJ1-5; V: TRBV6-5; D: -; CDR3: CASSYSGNNQPQHF; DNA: TGTGCCAGCAGTTACTCGGGCAACAATCAGCCCCAGCATTTT
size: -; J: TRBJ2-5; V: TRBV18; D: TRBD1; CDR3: CASSRQGSETQYF; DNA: TGTGCCAGCTCAAGACAGGGGTCGGAGACCCAGTACTTC
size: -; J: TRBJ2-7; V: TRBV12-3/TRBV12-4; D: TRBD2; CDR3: CASSFSYSGIYF; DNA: TGTGCCAGCAGTTTTTCATATAGCGGGATCTACTTC
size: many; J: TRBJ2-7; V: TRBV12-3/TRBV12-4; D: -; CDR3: CASSLSVEGRYEQYF; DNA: TGTGCCAGCAGTCTCTCGGTGGAGGGAAGGTACGAGCAGTACTTC
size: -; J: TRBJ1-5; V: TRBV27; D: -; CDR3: CASSFKGPQPQHF; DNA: TGTGCCAGCAGTTTTAAGGGACCTCAGCCCCAGCATTTT
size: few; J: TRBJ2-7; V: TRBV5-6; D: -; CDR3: CASSHDRIAYEQYF; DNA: TGTGCCAGCAGCCACGACAGGATCGCCTACGAGCAGTACTTC
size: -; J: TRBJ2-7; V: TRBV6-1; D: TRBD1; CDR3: CASGFRDRGREQYF; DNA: TGTGCCAGCGGATTCCGGGACAGGGGGCGGGAGCAGTACTTC
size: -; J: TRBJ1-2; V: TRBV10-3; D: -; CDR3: CAISGFGGRMIGGYTF; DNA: TGTGCCATCAGTGGATTCGGGGGCAGGATGATCGGGGGCTACACCTTC
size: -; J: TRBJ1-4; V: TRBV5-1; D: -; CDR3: CASSWTATNEKLFF; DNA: TGCGCCAGCAGCTGGACTGCAACTAATGAAAAACTGTTTTTT
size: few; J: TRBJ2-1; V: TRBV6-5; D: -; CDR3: CASSYTGGYNEQFF; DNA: TGTGCCAGCAGTTATACCGGAGGTTACAATGAGCAGTTCTTC
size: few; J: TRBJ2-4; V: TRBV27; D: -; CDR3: CASSRGRVPLAKNIQYF; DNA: TGTGCCAGCAGTCGCGGCAGGGTTCCTCTAGCCAAAAACATTCAGTACTTC
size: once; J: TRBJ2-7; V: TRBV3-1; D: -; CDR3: CASSPGVGLGEQYF; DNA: TGTGCCAGCAGCCCTGGGGTCGGCCTGGGCGAGCAGTACTTC
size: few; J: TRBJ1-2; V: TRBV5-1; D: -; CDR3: CASSLASRVSGYTF; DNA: TGCGCCAGCAGCTTGGCGAGCAGGGTCAGTGGCTACACCTTC
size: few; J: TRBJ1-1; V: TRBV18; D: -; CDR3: CASSPPVMGNTEAFF; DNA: TGTGCCAGCTCACCACCGGTGATGGGAAACACTGAAGCTTTCTTT
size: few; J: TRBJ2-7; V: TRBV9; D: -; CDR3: CASSSPDSQTYEQYF; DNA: TGTGCCAGCAGCTCCCCGGACAGCCAAACCTACGAGCAGTACTTC